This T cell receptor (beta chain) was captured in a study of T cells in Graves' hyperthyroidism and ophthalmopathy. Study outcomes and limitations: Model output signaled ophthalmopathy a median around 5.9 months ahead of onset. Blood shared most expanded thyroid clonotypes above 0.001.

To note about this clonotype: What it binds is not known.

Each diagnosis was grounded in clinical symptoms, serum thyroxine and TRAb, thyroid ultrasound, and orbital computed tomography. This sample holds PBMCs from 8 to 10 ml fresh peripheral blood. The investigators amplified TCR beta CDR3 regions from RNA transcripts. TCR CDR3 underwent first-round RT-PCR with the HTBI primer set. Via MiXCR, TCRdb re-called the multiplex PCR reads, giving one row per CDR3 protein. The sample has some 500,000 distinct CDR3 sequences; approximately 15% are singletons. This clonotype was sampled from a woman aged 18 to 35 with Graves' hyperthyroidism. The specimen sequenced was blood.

The CDR3 is CASGPGTTTSRNEQFF. In DNA, the CDR3 is TGTGCCAGCGGCCCCGGGACAACGACTAGCCGTAATGAGCAGTTCTTC. This chain uses TRBV28 with TRBJ2-1; possible D gene TRBD2, 7 bases. The V gene lost 8 bases and the J gene lost 7 bases, with 24 bases spanning the gap. CDR1 and CDR2 from the germline V gene are MDHEN and SYDVKM. This CDR3 is built from 16 residues.